One sample yielded the 19 T cell receptor beta chains listed below, sequenced in a study of Graves' ophthalmopathy and Graves' hyperthyroidism (dated by TCRdb to 2017 to 2018). The data were produced on an Illumina HiSeq 2000. For repertoire sequencing, the TCR beta CDR3 regions were amplified from RNA transcripts. The first round of RT-PCR was done with HTBI primers and the Qiagen OneStep RT-PCR kit, and was followed by a second round of multiplex PCR, then size selection and purification. TCRdb reprocessed the public reads (quality trimming at Q25 with fastp, clone calling with MiXCR) and kept in-frame beta chains. Records with the same CDR3 protein are collapsed into one entry carrying the most frequent genes and DNA. Across this sample there are over a million distinct CDR3 sequences, with 35% to 45% seen only once. The top ten clones comprise more than 9.5% of the sample. Specimen: peripheral blood or thyroid tissue (not recorded which). The origin of the receptors is an adult man with Graves' hyperthyroidism.

V gene TRBV9 combines with J gene TRBJ2-2, with TRBD1 identical over 12 bases. V lost 2 bases to trimming and J lost 7 bases; unmatched junction nucleotides: 9. The CDR3 loop spans 17 amino acids. Germline CDR1 reads SGDLS; CDR2 reads YYNGEE. The CDR3 sequence is CASSVLPGTGGHGELFF. DNA for the CDR3: TGTGCCAGCAGCGTGCTACCCGGGACAGGGGGCCACGGGGAGCTGTTTTTT.

The chain employs TRBV19 and TRBJ1-4; possible D gene TRBD1, 6 bases. Looked up from germline, CDR1 is LNHDA and CDR2 is SQIVND (reference sequence). Trimming pared 7 bases from V and 8 bases from J, leaving 38 bases between. The CDR3 covers 21 residues. CDR3 DNA: TGTGCCAGTACCCAGGACTCAAGGTGGCAATTCACCTGTGGGGGGGCGGAAAAACTGTTTTTT. Amino acid sequence: CASTQDSRWQFTCGGAEKLFF.

The V gene is TRBV9, the J gene TRBJ1-5; weak D call: TRBD1 (5 bases). V lost 0 bases, J lost 0 bases, and 19 bases lay in between. CDR1 is SGDLS and CDR2 is YYNGEE in the germline V gene. The CDR3 loop spans 19 amino acids. The CDR3 nucleotides read TGTGCCAGCAGCGTAGGTGCCGGTGACACCGGGGGTAGCAATCAGCCCCAGCATTTT. Amino acid sequence: CASSVGAGDTGGSNQPQHF.

Remarks on this clonotype: Because the CDR3 is missing its conserved closing phenylalanine or tryptophan, this is likely a read error. The DNA is omitted, as the CDR3 cannot be located on it reliably, and the CDR3 follows TCRdb's listing. The rearrangement joins TRBV7-8 to TRBJ2-6. Termini included, the CDR3 measures 11 amino acids. From germline, CDR1 is SGHVS and CDR2 FQNEAQ. The CDR3 region is CASSLAPSGTY.

Ten or more counts support this clonotype. This chain connects TRBV5-4 to TRBJ1-6; no clear D gene. This CDR3 spans 16 amino acids. The germline V gene has CDR1 SGHNT and CDR2 YYREEE (reference sequence). The V and J ends lost 0 bases and 7 bases respectively, with 14 bases between them. The CDR3 nucleotides read TGTGCCAGCAGCTTGGCCGGGCAGGTCGGAAATTCACCCCTCCACTTT. This encodes CASSLAGQVGNSPLHF.

This clonotype came up a few times. The chain joins TRBV12-3 or TRBV12-4 to TRBJ1-2; no firm D call. V lost 1 base and J lost 2, with 8 bases in between. CDR3 length equals 14 residues. CDR3 sequence: CASSLVPMNYGYTF. Written as DNA, the CDR3 is TGTGCCAGCAGTTTAGTACCCATGAACTATGGCTACACCTTC.

This clonotype was seen many times. This chain connects TRBV15 to TRBJ2-5, with TRBD2 matching 7 bases. Germline lookup yields CDR1 LNHNV and CDR2 YYDKDF (reference sequence). V shed 5 bases, J shed 3 bases, and the junction held 6 bases outside the gene matches. This CDR3 is 14 amino acids long. In nucleotides, the CDR3 is TGTGCCACCAGCGCTAACGGGGGGAAAGAGACCCAGTACTTC. Translated, it gives CATSANGGKETQYF.

This clonotype was detected ten times or more. This sequence joins TRBV7-6 and TRBJ2-2; 8 bases match TRBD2. V trimming: 3 bases; J trimming: 3 bases; junction bases outside the gene matches: 6. Germline V gene lookup returns CDR1 SGHVS and CDR2 FNYEAQ. This CDR3 has 16 residues. This CDR3 is CASSFRAAGDTGELFF. As DNA, the CDR3 is TGTGCCAGCAGCTTTCGAGCAGCGGGAGACACCGGGGAGCTGTTTTTT. The whole variable domain, filled in from reference TRBV7-6 and TRBJ2-2, reads GAGVSQSPRYKVTKRGQDVALRCDPISGHVSLYWYRQALGQGPEFLTYFNYEAQQDKSGLPNDRFSAERPEGSISTLTIQRTEQRDSAMYRCASSFRAAGDTGELFFGEGSRLTVL.

In its sample, this clonotype was seen many times. The chain links TRBV6-6 to TRBJ2-5; TRBD2 matches at 8 bases. CDR3 length equals 13 residues. Germline CDR1 is MNHNY and CDR2 is SVGAGI (reference sequence). The V gene end was trimmed by 2 bases and the J gene end by 5 bases; junction bases not matched to a gene: 1. CDR3 region: CASSYGTRETQYF. The CDR3 nucleotides read TGTGCCAGCAGTTACGGGACTAGGGAGACCCAGTACTTC.

There are many counts of this clonotype. Here the CDR3 reads CASSEQDRLTGELFF. CDR3 in DNA: TGTGCCAGCAGCGAACAGGACAGACTAACCGGGGAGCTGTTTTTT. The chain uses TRBV7-9 and TRBJ2-2; D perhaps matches TRBD1 (6 bases). Trimming took 5 bases from V and 5 from J, leaving 15 bases between them. The CDR3 sequence is 15 residues long. Germline CDR1 and CDR2: SEHNR and FQNEAQ (reference sequence). The whole variable domain, filled in from reference TRBV7-9 and TRBJ2-2, reads DTGVSQNPRHKITKRGQNVTFRCDPISEHNRLYWYRQTLGQGPEFLTYFQNEAQLEKSRLLSDRFSAERPKGSFSTLEIQRTEQGDSAMYLCASSEQDRLTGELFFGEGSRLTVL.

The rearrangement links TRBV29-1 to TRBJ2-5; tentative D call: TRBD1 (5 bases). Germline values: CDR1 SQVTM, CDR2 ANQGSEA. V was pared by 7 bases and J by 2 bases, with 14 bases between. CDR3 size: 13 residues. The CDR3 reads CSARSTAQETQYF. CDR3 DNA sequence: TGCAGCGCCCGATCGACAGCTCAAGAGACCCAGTACTTC. Filled out from reference TRBV29-1 and TRBJ2-5, the complete variable domain reads SAVISQKPSRDICQRGTSLTIQCQVDSQVTMMFWYRQQPGQSLTLIATANQGSEATYESGFVIDKFPISRPNLTFSTLTVSNMSPEDSSIYLCSARSTAQETQYFGPGTRLLVL.

The sample holds a few counts of this clonotype. The genes are TRBV6-2 or TRBV6-3 and TRBJ2-2; 9 bases fit TRBD1. The V gene's germline CDR1 is MNHEY and CDR2 SVGEGT. Trimming cost V 7 bases and J 6 bases; bases outside gene matches: 6. This CDR3 is built from 14 residues. For the CDR3, the DNA is TGTGCCAGCAAGTGGACAGGGGAACCCGGGGAGCTGTTTTTT. This translates into CASKWTGEPGELFF.

This clonotype has ten or more counts. CDR3: CATSEGGNEQYF. The CDR3 DNA reads as TGTGCCACCAGCGAGGGGGGTAACGAGCAGTACTTC. This rearrangement joins TRBV15 to TRBJ2-7, with D perhaps being TRBD1 or TRBD2 (6 bases each). This CDR3 has 12 amino acids. CDR1 is LNHNV and CDR2 is YYDKDF in the germline V gene (reference sequence). Trimming removed 5 bases at V and 5 bases at J, with 10 bases between.

J is TRBJ2-7 and V is TRBV6-1, with 14 bases identical to TRBD2. Germline V gene data show CDR1 as MNHNS and CDR2 as SASEGT. CDR3 length: 18 amino acids. The V and J ends lost 3 bases and 0 bases, in that order; junction bases with no gene match: 7. This chain's CDR3 is CASSEGTSGGLSSYEQYF. The CDR3, as DNA: TGTGCCAGCAGTGAGGGGACTAGCGGGGGCCTTAGCTCCTACGAGCAGTACTTC.

As for this clonotype: This CDR3 is missing its conserved last phenylalanine or tryptophan, likely due to a read error. No DNA is shown, since the ends of the CDR3 on it are uncertain; the CDR3 is the one TCRdb lists. V and J are TRBV11-2 and TRBJ2-7; the D call of TRBD1 is as the table states it, not checked on the DNA. Germline V lookup: CDR1 SGHAT, CDR2 FQNNGV. 14 amino acids form the CDR3, both terminal residues included. CDR3 in amino acids: CASSLGFRAYEQCS.

This sequence joins TRBV19 and TRBJ1-5, with D hard to call. Deletions cut 3 bases from V and 4 bases from J, with 16 bases between. The length of the CDR3 is 16 residues. Per the germline V gene, CDR1 is LNHDA and CDR2 is SQIVND (reference sequence). DNA for the CDR3: TGTGCCAGTAGTATGAACGGGGTCGGACTAAATCAGCCCCAGCATTTT. It codes for CASSMNGVGLNQPQHF.

This clonotype was observed once. The chain employs TRBV25-1 and TRBJ2-5; 8 positions agree with TRBD1. The CDR3 runs 12 residues. From germline, CDR1 is MGHDK and CDR2 SYGVNS. In nucleotides, the CDR3 is TGTGCTTCTGAGACAGGGGAAGAGACCCAGTACTTC. Protein: CASETGEETQYF.

The CDR3: CAISDRDNYGYTF. As DNA, the CDR3 is TGTGCCATCAGTGACAGGGACAACTATGGCTACACCTTC. The rearrangement joins TRBV10-3 to TRBJ1-2, with D possibly TRBD1 on 5 matching bases. Looked up from germline, CDR1 is ENHRY and CDR2 is SYGVKD. Deletions cut 3 bases from V and 2 bases from J, with 7 bases between. CDR3 length: 13 residues.

The chain joins TRBV7-2 to TRBJ2-7, with D possibly matching TRBD1 (6 bases). Trimming removed 5 bases from V and 0 bases from J, with 17 bases in between. Germline V gene lookup returns CDR1 SGHTA and CDR2 FQGNSA. The CDR3 length is 16 residues. The CDR3 nucleotides read TGTGCCAGCAGCCCAAGCAGAACAGGGCCCTCCTACGAGCAGTACTTC. Amino acids: CASSPSRTGPSYEQYF.